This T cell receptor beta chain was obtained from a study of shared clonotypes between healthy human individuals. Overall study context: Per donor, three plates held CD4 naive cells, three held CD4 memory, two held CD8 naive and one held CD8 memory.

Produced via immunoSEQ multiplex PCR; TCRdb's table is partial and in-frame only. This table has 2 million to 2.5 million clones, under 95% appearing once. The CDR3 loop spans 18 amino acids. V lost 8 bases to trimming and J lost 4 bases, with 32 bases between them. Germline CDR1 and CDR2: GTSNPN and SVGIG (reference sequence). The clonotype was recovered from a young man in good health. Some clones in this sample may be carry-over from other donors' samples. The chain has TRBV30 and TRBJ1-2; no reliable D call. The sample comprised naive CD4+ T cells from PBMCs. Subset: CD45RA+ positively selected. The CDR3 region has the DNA TGTGCCCTCTTCTCAAGACTATTTCGCGGGCGTTATTTCTATGGCTACACCTTC. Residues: CALFSRLFRGRYFYGYTF.